Listed below are T cell receptor beta chains from one sample, sequenced in a study of shared clonotypes between healthy human individuals. Sequenced by immunoSEQ multiplex PCR; TCRdb stores in-frame clones only, minus some. This table holds about 2.4 million clones, roughly 93% found once. Sequencing used naive CD4+ T cells from PBMCs. The receptors here all came from a man aged 18 to 35 in good health. Some clones in this sample may be carry-over from other donors' samples. CDR3s include the opening cysteine and the closing phenylalanine or tryptophan. Each record gives: clone size, J gene, V gene, D gene, CDR3 protein, CDR3 DNA. The D gene is left open where the match is weak. For some rows the clone size is stated as once, few or many, or as a class when expanded; others skip it.

clone_size: few
j_call: TRBJ2-5
v_call: TRBV6-1
d_call: .
cdr3_aa: CASSRAQETQYF
cdr3_nt: TGTGCCAGCAGCCGGGCCCAAGAGACCCAGTACTTC

clone_size: .
j_call: TRBJ2-1
v_call: TRBV11-2
d_call: .
cdr3_aa: CASSQGVFNNEQFF
cdr3_nt: TGTGCCAGCAGCCAGGGTGTCTTTAACAATGAGCAGTTCTTC

clone_size: .
j_call: TRBJ1-2
v_call: TRBV2
d_call: .
cdr3_aa: CASSARQQFGDWGGYTF
cdr3_nt: TGTGCCAGCAGTGCGCGCCAACAATTTGGGGACTGGGGTGGCTACACCTTC

clone_size: .
j_call: TRBJ2-7
v_call: TRBV7-8
d_call: TRBD2
cdr3_aa: CASSSGAAGGYYEQYF
cdr3_nt: TGTGCCAGCAGTTCCGGAGCGGCGGGAGGCTACTACGAGCAGTACTTC

clone_size: .
j_call: TRBJ2-5
v_call: TRBV7-9
d_call: TRBD1
cdr3_aa: CASSFLDRVMLETQYF
cdr3_nt: TGTGCCAGCAGCTTTTTAGACAGGGTGATGTTGGAGACCCAGTACTTC

clone_size: .
j_call: TRBJ2-4
v_call: TRBV15
d_call: .
cdr3_aa: CATSRDPGMINIQYF
cdr3_nt: TGTGCCACCAGCAGAGATCCAGGGATGATCAACATTCAGTACTTC

clone_size: .
j_call: TRBJ2-5
v_call: TRBV18
d_call: TRBD1
cdr3_aa: CASSRDRRETQYF
cdr3_nt: TGTGCCAGCTCACGGGACAGAAGGGAGACCCAGTACTTC

clone_size: .
j_call: TRBJ1-2
v_call: TRBV5-3
d_call: .
cdr3_aa: CARSLVPVHGDYGYTF
cdr3_nt: TGTGCCAGAAGCTTGGTCCCAGTCCACGGGGACTATGGCTACACCTTC

clone_size: .
j_call: TRBJ2-4
v_call: TRBV28
d_call: TRBD1
cdr3_aa: CASSLTGTGLAKNIQYF
cdr3_nt: TGTGCCAGCAGTCTCACCGGGACAGGGCTAGCCAAAAACATTCAGTACTTC

clone_size: .
j_call: TRBJ2-1
v_call: TRBV7-8
d_call: TRBD2
cdr3_aa: CASSLYERTSGRANEQFF
cdr3_nt: TGTGCCAGCAGCTTATACGAGCGGACTAGCGGGAGGGCCAATGAGCAGTTCTTC

clone_size: .
j_call: TRBJ1-1
v_call: TRBV28
d_call: .
cdr3_aa: CATGLNTEAFF
cdr3_nt: TGTGCCACTGGCCTGAACACTGAAGCTTTCTTT

clone_size: .
j_call: TRBJ2-7
v_call: TRBV5-1
d_call: TRBD1
cdr3_aa: CASSTASGTGGYEQYF
cdr3_nt: TGCGCCAGCTCCACCGCATCCGGGACAGGGGGTTACGAGCAGTACTTC

clone_size: .
j_call: TRBJ2-7
v_call: TRBV28
d_call: TRBD2
cdr3_aa: CASSLGLAAPRGQYF
cdr3_nt: TGTGCCAGCAGCCTAGGACTAGCTGCTCCCCGGGGGCAGTACTTC

clone_size: .
j_call: TRBJ2-1
v_call: TRBV11-2
d_call: .
cdr3_aa: CASSFRVSSETDNEQFF
cdr3_nt: TGTGCCAGCAGCTTTAGGGTGTCGAGCGAGACGGACAATGAGCAGTTCTTC

clone_size: .
j_call: TRBJ1-3
v_call: TRBV30
d_call: TRBD1
cdr3_aa: CAWRGQGAGNTIYF
cdr3_nt: TGTGCCTGGAGGGGACAGGGGGCAGGAAACACCATATATTTT

clone_size: .
j_call: TRBJ2-1
v_call: TRBV7-6
d_call: .
cdr3_aa: CASSLRGEQFF
cdr3_nt: TGTGCCAGCAGCCTGAGGGGTGAGCAGTTCTTC

clone_size: .
j_call: TRBJ1-1
v_call: TRBV5-1
d_call: .
cdr3_aa: CASSLGGGNTEAFF
cdr3_nt: TGCGCCAGCAGCTTGGGGGGAGGGAACACTGAAGCTTTCTTT

clone_size: .
j_call: TRBJ1-5
v_call: TRBV28
d_call: .
cdr3_aa: CASSFDTRRPTSNQPQHF
cdr3_nt: TGTGCCAGCAGTTTCGATACACGGCGCCCCACTAGCAATCAGCCCCAGCATTTT

clone_size: .
j_call: TRBJ2-2
v_call: TRBV5-4
d_call: TRBD1
cdr3_aa: CASSLGQHTGELFF
cdr3_nt: TGTGCCAGCAGCCTGGGACAGCACACCGGGGAGCTGTTTTTT

clone_size: .
j_call: TRBJ1-4
v_call: TRBV30
d_call: .
cdr3_aa: CAWSVQTAEKLFF
cdr3_nt: TGTGCCTGGAGTGTACAGACAGCCGAAAAACTGTTTTTT

clone_size: .
j_call: TRBJ2-2
v_call: TRBV10-3
d_call: .
cdr3_aa: CAISESGQFATGELFF
cdr3_nt: TGTGCCATCAGTGAGTCTGGACAGTTCGCCACCGGGGAGCTGTTTTTT

clone_size: .
j_call: TRBJ2-2
v_call: TRBV11-3
d_call: TRBD2
cdr3_aa: CASSLRAGGGTGELFF
cdr3_nt: TGTGCCAGCAGCTTGAGGGCGGGAGGGGGCACCGGGGAGCTGTTTTTT

clone_size: .
j_call: TRBJ2-7
v_call: TRBV5-4
d_call: TRBD1
cdr3_aa: CASSFGTGTYEQYF
cdr3_nt: TGTGCCAGCAGCTTTGGGACAGGGACCTACGAGCAGTACTTC

clone_size: .
j_call: TRBJ1-2
v_call: TRBV5-1
d_call: TRBD1
cdr3_aa: CASSLDGQGYEGYTF
cdr3_nt: TGCGCCAGCAGCTTGGATGGACAGGGTTATGAAGGCTACACCTTC

clone_size: .
j_call: TRBJ1-2
v_call: TRBV19
d_call: TRBD1
cdr3_aa: CASSVQDRAVYGYTF
cdr3_nt: TGTGCCAGTAGTGTCCAGGACAGGGCCGTCTATGGCTACACCTTC

clone_size: .
j_call: TRBJ1-5
v_call: TRBV6-5
d_call: .
cdr3_aa: CASSYRTGNQPQHF
cdr3_nt: TGTGCCAGCAGTTACCGGACAGGCAATCAGCCCCAGCATTTT

clone_size: .
j_call: TRBJ1-2
v_call: TRBV7-2
d_call: TRBD1
cdr3_aa: CASSLARTGPYGYTF
cdr3_nt: TGTGCCAGCAGCTTAGCGCGGACAGGACCCTATGGCTACACCTTC

clone_size: .
j_call: TRBJ2-6
v_call: TRBV2
d_call: .
cdr3_aa: CASSSSGANVLTF
cdr3_nt: TGTGCCAGCAGTTCCAGTGGGGCCAACGTCCTGACTTTC

clone_size: .
j_call: TRBJ2-7
v_call: TRBV28
d_call: .
cdr3_aa: CASRLEGGNSYEQYF
cdr3_nt: TGTGCCAGCAGACTAGAAGGAGGAAACTCCTACGAGCAGTACTTC

clone_size: once
j_call: TRBJ1-5
v_call: TRBV30
d_call: .
cdr3_aa: CAWSVGGNQPQHF
cdr3_nt: TGTGCCTGGAGCGTGGGAGGTAATCAGCCCCAGCATTTT

clone_size: .
j_call: TRBJ1-4
v_call: TRBV11-2
d_call: .
cdr3_aa: CASRGAGYEKLFF
cdr3_nt: TGTGCCAGCCGAGGGGCAGGGTATGAAAAACTGTTTTTT

clone_size: .
j_call: TRBJ1-1
v_call: TRBV5-1
d_call: TRBD1
cdr3_aa: CASSPPGQGMNTEAFF
cdr3_nt: TGCGCCAGCAGCCCGCCGGGACAGGGAATGAACACTGAAGCTTTCTTT

clone_size: .
j_call: TRBJ2-1
v_call: TRBV28
d_call: .
cdr3_aa: CASMGRNEQFF
cdr3_nt: TGTGCCAGCATGGGTCGAAATGAGCAGTTCTTC

clone_size: .
j_call: TRBJ1-1
v_call: TRBV7-2
d_call: .
cdr3_aa: CASSLEGIPNTEAFF
cdr3_nt: TGTGCCAGCAGCTTAGAAGGGATTCCGAACACTGAAGCTTTCTTT

clone_size: .
j_call: TRBJ2-1
v_call: TRBV29-1
d_call: TRBD1
cdr3_aa: CSVPGQGAVEQFF
cdr3_nt: TGCAGCGTTCCGGGACAGGGGGCTGTTGAGCAGTTCTTC

clone_size: .
j_call: TRBJ1-1
v_call: TRBV7-9
d_call: .
cdr3_aa: CASSPRDIGAGNTEAFF
cdr3_nt: TGTGCCAGCAGCCCGAGGGACATCGGGGCAGGTAACACTGAAGCTTTCTTT

clone_size: .
j_call: TRBJ2-3
v_call: TRBV6-5
d_call: .
cdr3_aa: CASSYDRLADTQYF
cdr3_nt: TGTGCCAGCAGTTACGACAGACTAGCAGATACGCAGTATTTT

clone_size: .
j_call: TRBJ1-2
v_call: TRBV14
d_call: .
cdr3_aa: CASSLTRISGYTF
cdr3_nt: TGTGCCAGCAGCCTTACTAGGATTTCAGGCTACACCTTC